This T cell receptor (beta chain) was retrieved from a study of T cells in Graves' hyperthyroidism and ophthalmopathy. Study-wide findings and caveats: Ophthalmopathy was told apart from stable hyperthyroidism by a 13 V-J model.

Exclusion of a patient resulted from uncontrolled infection, other autoimmune disease, pregnancy or lactation. Out of 8.5 to 10 ml of fresh peripheral blood came the PBMCs. Amplification yielded TCR beta CDR3 regions, with RNA transcripts as the source. The HTBI primer set served for first-round RT-PCR of the TCR CDR3. TCRdb reprocessed the multiplex PCR reads with MiXCR, giving one entry per CDR3 protein. The table shows hundreds of thousands of distinct CDR3 sequences, with over 35% occurring only once. A remark on this clonotype: Its antigen remains unknown.

V lost 5 bases to trimming and J lost 3 bases; unmatched junction nucleotides: 2. The CDR3 totals 13 residues. Germline CDR1 and CDR2: ENHRY and SYGVKD. Sequencing was performed on blood. This clonotype originated in a woman between 40 and 55 years old with Graves' hyperthyroidism. The gene calls are TRBV10-3 and TRBJ2-7, with TRBD2 matching 9 bases. CDR3 DNA: TGTGCCATCAGTAGTAGCGGGAGCTACGAGCAGTACTTC. This encodes CAISSSGSYEQYF.